The clone carrying this T cell receptor (beta chain) showed up many times. RNA transcripts yielded amplified TCR beta CDR3 regions. First-round RT-PCR employed HTBI primers, with a second-round multiplex PCR after it. TCRdb itself ran the multiplex PCR reads through MiXCR, one entry per CDR3 protein. In the table there are hundreds of thousands of distinct CDR3 sequences, over 20% of which are singletons. Deletions cut 0 bases from V and 1 base from J, with 9 bases between. The germline gives CDR1 SGHVS, CDR2 FQNEAQ. CDR3 size: 15 residues. The data were taken from a study of Graves' ophthalmopathy and Graves' hyperthyroidism.

Material for sequencing was peripheral blood. The chain recombines TRBV7-8 with TRBJ1-1; no reliable D call. This clonotype originated in a woman younger than 35 with stable Graves' hyperthyroidism. The CDR3 DNA sequence: TGTGCCAGCAGCTTAGCGGGTTCAGGGAACACTGAAGCTTTCTTT. Amino acids: CASSLAGSGNTEAFF. The whole variable domain, remainder taken from reference TRBV7-8 and TRBJ1-1, is GAGVSQSPRYKVAKRGQDVALRCDPISGHVSLFWYQQALGQGPEFLTYFQNEAQLDKSGLPSDRFFAERPEGSVSTLKIQRTQQEDSAVYLCASSLAGSGNTEAFFGQGTRLTVV.